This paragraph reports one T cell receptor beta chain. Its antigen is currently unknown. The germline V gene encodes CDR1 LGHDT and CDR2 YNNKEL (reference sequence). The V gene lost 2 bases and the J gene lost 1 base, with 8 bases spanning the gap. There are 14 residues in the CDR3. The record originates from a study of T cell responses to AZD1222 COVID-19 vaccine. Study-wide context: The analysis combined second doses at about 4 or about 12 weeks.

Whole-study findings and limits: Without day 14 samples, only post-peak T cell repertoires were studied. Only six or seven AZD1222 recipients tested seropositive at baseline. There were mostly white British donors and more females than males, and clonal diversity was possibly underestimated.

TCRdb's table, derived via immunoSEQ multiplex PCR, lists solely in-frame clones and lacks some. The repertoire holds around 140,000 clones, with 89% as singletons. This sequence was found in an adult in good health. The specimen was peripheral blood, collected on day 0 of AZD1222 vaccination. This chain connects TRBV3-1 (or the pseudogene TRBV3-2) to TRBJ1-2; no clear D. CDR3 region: CASSQPTRNYGYTF. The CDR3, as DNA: TGTGCCAGCAGCCAACCGACACGTAACTATGGCTACACCTTC.